This T cell receptor (beta chain) was obtained from a study of CD8 T cells in Susac syndrome. Negative isolation was used for CD8+ and CD4+ T cells and FACS enrichment for TEMRA cells. RNA was extracted with the RNeasy kit, and a quantity of roughly 0.5 to 1 ug was reverse transcribed using random hexamers. TCRdb reprocessed the immunoSEQ multiplex PCR reads with MiXCR, giving one entry per CDR3 protein. The profile shows approximately 280,000 distinct CDR3 sequences, about 88% of them singletons. The V and J ends lost 5 bases and 2 bases respectively, with 23 bases between them. Looked up from germline, CDR1 is SGDLS and CDR2 is YYNGEE. The CDR3 extends over 17 amino acids.

This chain uses TRBV9 with TRBJ2-7; D is possibly TRBD1 or TRBD2 (7 bases each). Material for sequencing was CD8+ T cells from PBMCs. This TCR came from a human donor with multiple sclerosis. For the CDR3, the DNA is TGTGCCAGCAGTGAGGGAGGGGGCGCGGCCGGTACCTACGAGCAGTACTTC. It specifies CASSEGGGAAGTYEQYF.